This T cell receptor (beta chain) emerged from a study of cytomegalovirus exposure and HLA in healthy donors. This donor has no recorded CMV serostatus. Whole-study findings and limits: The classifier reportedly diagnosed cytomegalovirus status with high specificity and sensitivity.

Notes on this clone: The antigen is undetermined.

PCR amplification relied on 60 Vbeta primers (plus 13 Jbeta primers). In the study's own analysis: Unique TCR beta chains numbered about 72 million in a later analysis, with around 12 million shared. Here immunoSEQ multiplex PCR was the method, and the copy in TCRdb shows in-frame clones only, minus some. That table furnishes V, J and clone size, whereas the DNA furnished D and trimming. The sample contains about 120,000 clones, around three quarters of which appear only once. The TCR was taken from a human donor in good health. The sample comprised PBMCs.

The CDR3 protein is CASSISGTSNQPQHF. CDR3 sequence (DNA): TGTGCCAGTAGTATATCCGGGACAAGCAATCAGCCCCAGCATTTT. This chain connects TRBV19 to TRBJ1-5; D might be TRBD1 (6 bases). Germline CDR1 reads LNHDA; CDR2 reads SQIVND (reference sequence). Trimming removed 2 bases from V and 1 base from J, with 9 bases in between. This CDR3 comprises 15 residues.